Below are 24 T cell receptor beta chains sequenced from a single sample in a study of T cell responses to AZD1222 COVID-19 vaccine. Libraries were prepared by immunoSEQ multiplex PCR; TCRdb keeps only in-frame clonotypes and omits some of them. The sample lists 140,000 or so clones; around 84% were seen once. The source material was peripheral blood, sampled 28 days after the second AZD1222 dose. These receptor sequences come from an adult who received the AZD1222 COVID-19 vaccine.

The rearrangement uses TRBV7-9 and TRBJ2-5; D unresolved. CDR3 size: 14 residues. In germline, CDR1 is SEHNR, CDR2 FQNEAQ (reference sequence). The V end lost 4 bases, the J end lost 0 bases, and 9 bases lay between the germline ends. The CDR3: CASSSDLYQETQYF. The DNA for the CDR3 is TGTGCCAGCAGCTCAGACTTGTACCAAGAGACCCAGTACTTC. The variable domain in full, completed from reference TRBV7-9 and TRBJ2-5, reads DTGVSQNPRHKITKRGQNVTFRCDPISEHNRLYWYRQTLGQGPEFLTYFQNEAQLEKSRLLSDRFSAERPKGSFSTLEIQRTEQGDSAMYLCASSSDLYQETQYFGPGTRLLVL.

The V call is TRBV6-6, the J call TRBJ2-1; D unclear. Trimming pared 5 bases from V and 3 bases from J, leaving 14 bases between. This CDR3 contains 15 residues. Germline V gene sequence: CDR1 MNHNY, CDR2 SVGAGI (reference sequence). The CDR3 sequence: CASSAIESGYNEQFF. The CDR3 coding sequence is TGTGCCAGCAGTGCCATTGAATCTGGCTACAATGAGCAGTTCTTC.

V gene TRBV4-1 combines with J gene TRBJ2-3; 8 bases are shared with TRBD2. Unmatched junction bases numbered 6, after V lost 4 bases and J lost 3 bases. The CDR3 is made up of 15 amino acids. The V gene's germline CDR1 is MGHRA and CDR2 YSYEKL. CDR3 coding DNA: TGCGCCAGCAGCCTAATTCAGCGGGGGACAGATACGCAGTATTTT. Translating it yields CASSLIQRGTDTQYF.

This chain connects TRBV6-5 to TRBJ1-6; TRBD1 might be the D (6 bases). CDR1 and CDR2 from the germline V gene are MNHEY and SVGAGI. The CDR3 totals 15 residues. The germline V and J ends were trimmed by 4 bases and 1 base, with 8 bases remaining between them. The CDR3 DNA follows: TGTGCCAGCAGTTTGCAGGGGTCCTATAATTCACCCCTCCACTTT. It translates to CASSLQGSYNSPLHF.

The chain carries TRBV4-1 and TRBJ1-1; D gene ambiguous. The germline gives CDR1 MGHRA, CDR2 YSYEKL. The CDR3 totals 15 residues. Between the trimmed V and J ends, which lost 5 bases and 0 bases, there was a span of 13 bases. The CDR3 nucleotides are TGCGCCAGCAGCGGCAGCGGGAGGATGAACACTGAAGCTTTCTTT. It codes for CASSGSGRMNTEAFF.

The table lists this clone with a few counts. The CDR3 bases are TGTGCCAGCAGGGGACGACAGGCCTCACGGACTGAAGCTTTCTTT. This sequence encodes CASRGRQASRTEAFF. V gene TRBV27 combines with J gene TRBJ1-1; a weak D match, TRBD1 (6 bases). Germline lookup yields CDR1 MNHEY and CDR2 SMNVEV (reference sequence). Trimming removed 6 bases from V and 5 bases from J, with 19 bases in between. The CDR3 is 15 amino acids.

The table lists this clone with a count of one. The chain has TRBV3-1 (or the pseudogene TRBV3-2) and TRBJ1-1, with no clear D. V lost 0 bases to trimming and J lost 1 base, with 9 bases between them. CDR1 is LGHDT, CDR2 YNNKEL, per germline (reference sequence). This CDR3 region has 15 residues. CDR3 sequence (DNA): TGTGCCAGCAGCCAAGATAGGGATGGGAACACTGAAGCTTTCTTT. Translation gives CASSQDRDGNTEAFF.

V is TRBV19 and J is TRBJ1-4, with a tentative D call TRBD1 (5 bases). V was clipped by 5 bases and J by 8 bases, with 15 bases between them. Per the germline V gene, CDR1 is LNHDA and CDR2 is SQIVND (reference sequence). CDR3 length: 14 residues. CDR3 loop: CASSFAGAGEKLFF. The CDR3 region has the DNA TGTGCCAGTAGTTTTGCTGGGGCTGGAGAAAAACTGTTTTTT.

Points on this clone: In the same sample, other DNA sequences code for this CDR3. The chain has TRBV18 and TRBJ1-2, with 8 bases matching TRBD1. Germline V gene sequence: CDR1 KGHSH, CDR2 LQKENI. Trimming took 3 bases from V and 2 from J; bases not matched to a gene: 2. This CDR3 comprises 14 residues. The CDR3 sequence: CASSPTGANYGYTF. CDR3 in DNA: TGTGCCAGCTCACCGACAGGGGCCAACTATGGCTACACCTTC.

This chain links TRBV6-5 with TRBJ2-7, with D possibly being TRBD2 (5 bases). CDR1 is MNHEY, CDR2 SVGAGI, per germline. V lost 5 bases to trimming and J lost 3 bases, with 17 bases between them. This CDR3 spans 15 amino acids. This chain's CDR3 is CASSPRGAEGYEQYF. The CDR3 bases are TGTGCCAGCAGTCCCCGAGGAGCAGAGGGCTACGAGCAGTACTTC.

V usage is TRBV2 and J usage is TRBJ2-1, with TRBD2 identical over 7 bases. CDR1 and CDR2 (germline): SNHLY, FYNNEI. V dropped 5 bases and J dropped 10; count of bases not matched to a gene: 5. The CDR3 extends over 12 amino acids. The CDR3 DNA reads TGTGCCAGCAGTTTGACTAGCAGAGAGCAGTTCTTC. Amino acids: CASSLTSREQFF.

This clone came up once. This rearrangement joins TRBV19 to TRBJ1-1, with TRBD1 identical over 7 bases. V lost 5 bases, J lost 2 bases, and 5 bases stayed unmatched. The CDR3 sequence is 14 residues long. CDR1 LNHDA and CDR2 SQIVND come from the germline V gene (reference sequence). The CDR3 is CASSVTGVNTEAFF. CDR3 sequence (DNA): TGTGCCAGTAGTGTTACAGGGGTAAACACTGAAGCTTTCTTT.

This clone was detected once. The gene calls are TRBV7-8 and TRBJ1-4; D is uncertain. The germline V and J ends were trimmed by 3 bases and 0 bases, with 5 bases remaining between them. CDR3 length equals 14 residues. Germline CDR1 SGHVS, CDR2 FQNEAQ. In nucleotides, the CDR3 is TGTGCCAGCAGCTTCCAGTCAACTAATGAAAAACTGTTTTTT. Encoded protein: CASSFQSTNEKLFF. The whole variable domain, filled in from reference TRBV7-8 and TRBJ1-4, reads GAGVSQSPRYKVAKRGQDVALRCDPISGHVSLFWYQQALGQGPEFLTYFQNEAQLDKSGLPSDRFFAERPEGSVSTLKIQRTQQEDSAVYLCASSFQSTNEKLFFGSGTQLSVL.

V usage is TRBV7-9 and J usage is TRBJ2-1, with D perhaps matching TRBD2 (7 bases). Trimming took off 5 bases at V and 5 bases at J, with 16 bases between the two ends. This CDR3 contains 15 residues. Germline loops: CDR1 SEHNR, CDR2 FQNEAQ (reference sequence). The CDR3 DNA reads TGTGCCAGCAGCACTTACCGGGGGGCGAACAATGAGCAGTTCTTC. Amino acid sequence: CASSTYRGANNEQFF.

The chain combines TRBV7-9 with TRBJ1-5, with a possible D match to TRBD1 (5 bases). The CDR3 has 14 residues. With 0 bases removed from V and 3 bases from J, the gap between germline ends came to 6 bases. Germline values: CDR1 SEHNR, CDR2 FQNEAQ (reference sequence). Written as DNA, the CDR3 is TGTGCCAGCAGCTTAGCGGGGCTCAATCAGCCCCAGCATTTT. Its translation is CASSLAGLNQPQHF.

The chain combines TRBV3-1 (or the pseudogene TRBV3-2) with TRBJ2-7; D might be TRBD2 (5 bases). Germline CDR1 and CDR2: LGHDT and YNNKEL (reference sequence). The CDR3 runs to 13 residues. Trimming removed 3 bases at V and 2 bases at J, with 8 bases between. CDR3: CASSQEEAYEQYF. The CDR3 bases are TGTGCCAGCAGCCAGGAGGAGGCCTACGAGCAGTACTTC.

The rearrangement joins TRBV19 to TRBJ1-3; D unresolved. Germline V CDR1 and CDR2: LNHDA, SQIVND (reference sequence). The CDR3 totals 15 residues. The ends were cut back, 6 bases at V and 0 bases at J, with 12 bases in the middle. The CDR3 DNA reads as TGTGCCAGTAGATCCCTAGGGAACTCTGGAAACACCATATATTTT. It yields the protein CASRSLGNSGNTIYF. Supplemented by reference TRBV19 and TRBJ1-3, the full variable domain reads DGGITQSPKYLFRKEGQNVTLSCEQNLNHDAMYWYRQDPGQGLRLIYYSQIVNDFQKGDIAEGYSVSREKKESFPLTVTSAQKNPTAFYLCASRSLGNSGNTIYFGEGSWLTVV.

The rearrangement uses TRBV4-1 and TRBJ2-7, with 9 bases fitting TRBD2. Germline CDR1 reads MGHRA; CDR2 reads YSYEKL. V dropped 3 bases and J dropped 5; count of bases not matched to a gene: 8. CDR3 length: 15 amino acids. CDR3 sequence reads: CASSQYSGGFDEQYF. CDR3 coding DNA: TGCGCCAGCAGCCAGTATAGCGGGGGATTCGACGAGCAGTACTTC.

This sequence joins TRBV2 and TRBJ2-5; D might be TRBD2 (5 bases). This CDR3 is 13 amino acids long. Germline-derived CDR1 and CDR2 are SNHLY and FYNNEI. Trimming left V 8 bases short and J 2 bases short, with 12 bases between. DNA for the CDR3: TGTGCCAGCTCAGCGGACTTGCAAGAGACCCAGTACTTC. This codes for CASSADLQETQYF.

The rearrangement uses TRBV3-1 (or the pseudogene TRBV3-2) and TRBJ1-1; D unresolved. CDR1 and CDR2 (germline): LGHDT, YNNKEL (reference sequence). The CDR3 is 15 amino acids. V lost 4 bases, J lost 1 base, and 13 bases lay in between. Here the CDR3 reads CASSLAGSPNTEAFF. CDR3 DNA sequence: TGTGCCAGCAGCCTTGCTGGGTCCCCGAACACTGAAGCTTTCTTT.

V usage is TRBV3-1 (or the pseudogene TRBV3-2) and J usage is TRBJ2-5; possible D gene TRBD2, 6 bases. Germline values: CDR1 LGHDT, CDR2 YNNKEL (reference sequence). Trimming took off 2 bases at V and 5 bases at J, with 15 bases between the two ends. CDR3 length equals 15 residues. The CDR3 protein is CASSQTGTLSETQYF. The CDR3 DNA follows: TGTGCCAGCAGCCAAACCGGGACTTTATCTGAGACCCAGTACTTC.

The CDR3 is CASSMTGGYVETQYF. The DNA of the CDR3 is TGTGCCAGCTCCATGACAGGGGGCTACGTGGAGACCCAGTACTTC. The chain couples TRBV18 to TRBJ2-5; TRBD1 aligns across 10 bases. Germline CDR1 KGHSH, CDR2 LQKENI. Trimming took 6 bases from V and 5 from J; bases not matched to a gene: 9. CDR3 length: 15 amino acids.

The rearrangement uses TRBV7-6 and TRBJ2-1, with 9 bases identical to TRBD2. The V gene end was trimmed by 6 bases and the J gene end by 9 bases; junction bases not matched to a gene: 9. CDR3 size: 14 residues. Germline V CDR1 and CDR2: SGHVS, FNYEAQ. CDR3 sequence (DNA): TGTGCCAGCAGTCGCGCGGGGGGGTGGAGTGAGCAGTTCTTC. Translated, it gives CASSRAGGWSEQFF.

J is TRBJ1-1 and V is TRBV10-3; 7 bases match TRBD1. The length of the CDR3 is 13 residues. V lost 10 bases, J lost 1 base, and 6 bases stayed unmatched. Germline V gene data show CDR1 as ENHRY and CDR2 as SYGVKD. CDR3 sequence reads: CATEGQTNTEAFF. The CDR3 region has the DNA TGTGCCACCGAGGGACAGACGAACACTGAAGCTTTCTTT.